This TCR beta chain was captured by sequencing in a study of CDR3 diversity in severe acne. Losses at the gene ends were 0 bases for V and 2 bases for J; bases not matched to a gene: 0. The CDR3 loop spans 13 amino acids. CDR1 and CDR2 from the germline V gene are SQVTM and ANQGSEA. This clonotype was seen repeatedly, ten times or more. MiXCR, run by TCRdb on the PCR reads, gives a single entry per CDR3 protein. The sample contains over 85,000 distinct CDR3 sequences, under 60% of which appear only once. This clonotype was obtained from a male donor with acne. Material for sequencing was blood. V is TRBV29-1 and J is TRBJ2-5; TRBD1 matches at 7 bases. Written as DNA, the CDR3 is TGCAGCGTTGAAGAGGACAGGCAAGAGACCCAGTACTTC. The encoded protein is CSVEEDRQETQYF.